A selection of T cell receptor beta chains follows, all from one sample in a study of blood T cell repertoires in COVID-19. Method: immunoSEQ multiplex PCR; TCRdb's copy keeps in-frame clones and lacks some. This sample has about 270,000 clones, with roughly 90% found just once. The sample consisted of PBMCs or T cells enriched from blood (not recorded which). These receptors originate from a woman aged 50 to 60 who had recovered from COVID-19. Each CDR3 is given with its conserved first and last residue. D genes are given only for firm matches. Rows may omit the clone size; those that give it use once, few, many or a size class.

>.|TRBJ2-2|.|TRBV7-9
CASSLPIVTGELFF
TGTGCCAGCAGCTTACCCATAGTGACCGGGGAGCTGTTTTTT
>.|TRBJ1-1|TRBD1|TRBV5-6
CASSTTWDSEAFF
TGTGCCAGCAGTACTACTTGGGACAGTGAAGCTTTCTTT
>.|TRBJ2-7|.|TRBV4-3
CASSQDSVPGIYEQYF
TGCGCCAGCAGCCAAGATTCGGTACCGGGTATCTACGAGCAGTACTTC
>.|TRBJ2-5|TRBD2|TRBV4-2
CASSHGTSGGETQYF
TGTGCCAGCAGCCACGGGACTAGCGGGGGGGAGACCCAGTACTTC
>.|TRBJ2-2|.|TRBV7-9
CASSQVDTGELFF
TGTGCCAGCAGCCAGGTGGACACCGGGGAGCTGTTTTTT
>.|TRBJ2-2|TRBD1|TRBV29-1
CSAGQGGSAGELFF
TGCAGCGCCGGACAGGGCGGATCGGCCGGGGAGCTGTTTTTT
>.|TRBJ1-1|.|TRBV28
CASGVRGRDTEAFF
TGTGCCAGCGGGGTCAGGGGTCGGGACACTGAAGCTTTCTTT
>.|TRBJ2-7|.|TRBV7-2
CASSLARPGIYEQYF
TGTGCCAGCAGCTTAGCGCGTCCAGGGATCTACGAGCAGTACTTC
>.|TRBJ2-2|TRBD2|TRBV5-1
CASSLGLADAGELFF
TGCGCCAGCAGCTTGGGACTAGCTGACGCCGGGGAGCTGTTTTTT
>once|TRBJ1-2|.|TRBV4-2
CASSQEPTDSWNYGYTF
TGTGCCAGCAGCCAAGAACCTACGGACAGCTGGAATTATGGCTACACCTTC
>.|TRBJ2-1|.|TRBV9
CASSVEVTSLSNEQFF
TGTGCCAGCAGCGTAGAAGTGACTAGTCTGTCCAATGAGCAGTTCTTC
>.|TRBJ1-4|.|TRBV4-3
CASSQDRGGRLGEKLFF
TGCGCCAGCAGCCAAGATCGCGGGGGGCGCTTGGGTGAAAAACTGTTTTTT
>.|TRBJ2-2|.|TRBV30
CAWGRTTGELFF
TGTGCCTGGGGCCGTACTACCGGGGAGCTGTTTTTT
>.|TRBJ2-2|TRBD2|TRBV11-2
CASSLDRSSGWAGELFF
TGTGCCAGCAGCTTAGATCGGTCTAGCGGGTGGGCCGGGGAGCTGTTTTTT
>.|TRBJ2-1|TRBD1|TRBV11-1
CASSFMTGGSGEQFF
TGTGCCAGCAGCTTTATGACAGGGGGCTCGGGTGAGCAGTTCTTC
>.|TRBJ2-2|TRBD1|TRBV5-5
CASVRGPTGELFF
TGTGCCAGTGTAAGGGGGCCTACCGGGGAGCTGTTTTTT
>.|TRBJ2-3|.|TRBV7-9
CASSPPLRLSTDTQYF
TGTGCCAGCAGCCCACCCCTACGACTAAGCACAGATACGCAGTATTTT
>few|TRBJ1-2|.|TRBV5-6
CASSLVDRPNYGYTF
TGTGCCAGCAGCTTGGTTGACAGGCCAAACTATGGCTACACCTTC
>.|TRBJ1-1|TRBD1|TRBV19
CASRTRDRATEAFF
TGTGCCAGTAGGACCCGGGACAGGGCCACTGAAGCTTTCTTT
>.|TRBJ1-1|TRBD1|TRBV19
CASKTGANTEAFF
TGTGCCAGTAAGACAGGGGCGAACACTGAAGCTTTCTTT
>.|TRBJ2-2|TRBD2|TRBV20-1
CSASRLAEVTGELFF
TGCAGTGCTAGTCGACTAGCGGAAGTCACCGGGGAGCTGTTTTTT
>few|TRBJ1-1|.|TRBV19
CASSEQVNTEAFF
TGTGCCAGTAGTGAACAAGTGAACACTGAAGCTTTCTTT
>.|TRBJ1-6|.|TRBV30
CAWSVPGSGASPLHF
TGTGCCTGGAGTGTACCCGGGAGTGGGGCTTCACCCCTCCACTTT
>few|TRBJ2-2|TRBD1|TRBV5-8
CASSWGTGSGELFF
TGTGCCAGCAGCTGGGGGACAGGGTCCGGGGAGCTGTTTTTT
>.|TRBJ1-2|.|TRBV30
CAWSQPPRGYTF
TGTGCCTGGAGTCAACCGCCGCGGGGCTACACCTTC
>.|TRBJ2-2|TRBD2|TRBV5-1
CASSREADGGELFF
TGCGCCAGCAGCCGGGAGGCGGATGGCGGGGAGCTGTTTTTT
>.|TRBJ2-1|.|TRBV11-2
CASSQETYNEQFF
TGTGCCAGCAGCCAGGAAACCTACAATGAGCAGTTCTTC
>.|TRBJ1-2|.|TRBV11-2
CASSLTGDGYTF
TGTGCCAGCAGCCTGACCGGGGATGGCTACACCTTC
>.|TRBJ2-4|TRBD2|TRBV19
CASSIGTSGLAKNIQYF
TGTGCCAGTAGTATAGGGACTAGCGGCCTAGCCAAAAACATTCAGTACTTC
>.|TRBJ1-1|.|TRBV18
CASSPQGSEAFF
TGTGCCAGCTCACCTCAGGGTTCTGAAGCTTTCTTT
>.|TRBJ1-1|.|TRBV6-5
CASSPGWSGTEAFF
TGTGCCAGCAGTCCGGGGTGGAGTGGGACTGAAGCTTTCTTT
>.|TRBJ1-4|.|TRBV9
CASSAGQFEKLFF
TGTGCCAGCAGCGCCGGACAGTTTGAAAAACTGTTTTTT
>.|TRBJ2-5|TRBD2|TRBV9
CASSVAPGTSGSIIEMETQYF
TGTGCCAGCAGCGTAGCCCCCGGGACTAGCGGGAGCATTATTGAGATGGAGACCCAGTACTTC
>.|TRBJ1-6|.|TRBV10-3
CAITRQDNSPLHF
TGTGCCATCACCCGACAGGATAATTCACCCCTCCACTTT
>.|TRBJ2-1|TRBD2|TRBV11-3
CASSLTSGIPNEQFF
TGTGCCAGCAGCCTTACTAGCGGGATTCCCAATGAGCAGTTCTTC
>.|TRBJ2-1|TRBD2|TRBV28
CASSFSSGMTWDEQFF
TGTGCCAGCAGTTTTTCTAGCGGGATGACCTGGGATGAGCAGTTCTTC
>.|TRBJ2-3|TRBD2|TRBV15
CATSTTSGTDTQYF
TGTGCCACCAGTACGACTAGCGGCACAGATACGCAGTATTTT
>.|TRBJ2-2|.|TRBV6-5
CASSLREAGELFF
TGTGCCAGCAGCCTCCGAGAGGCCGGGGAGCTGTTTTTT
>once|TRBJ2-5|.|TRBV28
CASTLGGGQETQYF
TGTGCCAGCACTCTGGGGGGAGGACAAGAGACCCAGTACTTC
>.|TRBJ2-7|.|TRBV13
CASSLGRVSYEQYF
TGTGCCAGCAGCTTAGGCAGGGTGTCCTACGAGCAGTACTTC
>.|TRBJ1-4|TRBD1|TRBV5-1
CASSYSGQGAEKLFF
TGCGCCAGCAGTTACTCTGGACAGGGGGCTGAAAAACTGTTTTTT
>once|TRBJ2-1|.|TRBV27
CASSSRGAYNEQFF
TGTGCCAGCAGTTCCAGGGGTGCCTACAATGAGCAGTTCTTC
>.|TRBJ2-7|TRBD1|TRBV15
CATAVPGQGFREQYF
TGTGCCACTGCAGTACCGGGACAGGGGTTCCGAGAGCAGTACTTC
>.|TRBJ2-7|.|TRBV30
CAWSQGQTYEQYF
TGTGCCTGGAGTCAAGGACAGACCTACGAGCAGTACTTC
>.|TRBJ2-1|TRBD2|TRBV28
CASSGTSGSSYNEQFF
TGTGCCAGCAGTGGGACTAGCGGAAGCTCCTACAATGAGCAGTTCTTC
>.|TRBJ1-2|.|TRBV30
CAWAQDTFYGYTF
TGTGCCTGGGCACAGGACACGTTCTATGGCTACACCTTC
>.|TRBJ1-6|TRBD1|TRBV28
CASSLRDRGNSPLHF
TGTGCCAGCAGTTTAAGGGACAGGGGAAATTCACCCCTCCACTTT
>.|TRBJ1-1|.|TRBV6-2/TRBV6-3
CASSLTGRAEAFF
TGTGCCAGCAGTTTAACAGGGAGGGCTGAAGCTTTCTTT